This TCR beta chain was sequenced during a study of blood T cell repertoires in COVID-19. Those enrolled, adults aged roughly 18 to 89 years, came from about two dozen US areas. Data came from immunoSEQ multiplex PCR; TCRdb stores just in-frame clones and leaves some out. Of around 280,000 clones detected, under 90% appear once; the ten largest clones hold 1.5% to 2%. Germline assignment: CDR1 SQVTM and CDR2 ANQGSEA. This CDR3 contains 14 residues. V shed 6 bases and J shed 0 bases, with 14 bases lying between them. V and J are TRBV29-1 and TRBJ1-1; D perhaps matches TRBD1 (5 bases). This receptor was obtained from a woman between 35 and 50 years old who had recovered from COVID-19. The specimen sequenced was PBMCs or T cells enriched from blood (not recorded which). The CDR3 DNA sequence: TGCAGCGTGGTCCGGGGGATTATGAACACTGAAGCTTTCTTT. Translating gives CSVVRGIMNTEAFF.